The 32 T cell receptor beta chains given below trace back to one sample, sequenced in a study of blood T cell repertoires in COVID-19 (dated by TCRdb to the early 2020s). Library method: the immunoSEQ multiplex PCR assay. In its TCRdb copy, this immuneACCESS table keeps in-frame sequences only and misses some clones. Where compared with another copy, unresolved V genes explain less than half of these, and the others have no known cause. This sample comprises about 85,000 clones, nearly 90% of them detected only once. More than 3.5% of the sample goes to the ten largest clones. Sequencing input: peripheral blood. The source is an elderly woman with active or convalescent COVID-19.

The chain recombines TRBV7-9 with TRBJ2-1, with 12 bases aligning to TRBD2. V was pared by 5 bases and J by 3 bases, with 8 bases of the junction left unmatched. The CDR3 consists of 17 residues. Germline V gene sequence: CDR1 SEHNR, CDR2 FQNEAQ (reference sequence). CDR3 coding DNA: TGTGCCAGCAGCAACTCCGGGACTAGCGGGTACTACAATGAGCAGTTCTTC. Residues: CASSNSGTSGYYNEQFF.

The V and J genes are TRBV19 and TRBJ2-1; 7 bases are a match to TRBD1. The CDR3 loop spans 15 amino acids. V lost 5 bases, J lost 1 base, and 5 bases stayed unmatched. Germline lookup yields CDR1 LNHDA and CDR2 SQIVND (reference sequence). DNA of the CDR3: TGTGCCAGTAGTCGGACAGGTCAGTCCTACAATGAGCAGTTCTTC. This sequence encodes CASSRTGQSYNEQFF.

V is TRBV6-2 or TRBV6-3 and J is TRBJ2-6, with 9 positions matching TRBD1. Germline V CDR1 and CDR2: MNHEY, SVGEGT. The V and J ends lost 5 bases and 1 base, in that order; junction bases with no gene match: 9. The CDR3 runs to 18 residues. CDR3 sequence (DNA): TGTGCCAGCAGTGGCTACAGGGGGCGAAGATCTGGGGCCAACGTCCTGACTTTC. It is translated as CASSGYRGRRSGANVLTF.

This clone showed up just once. The V call is TRBV5-1, the J call TRBJ1-6, with a possible D match to TRBD1 (5 bases). Per germline, CDR1 SGHRS and CDR2 YFSETQ. The CDR3 spans 16 residues. The ends were cut back, 4 bases at V and 5 bases at J, with 16 bases in the middle. CDR3 sequence (DNA): TGCGCCAGCAGCCGCACCCAGGGAATCGATAATTCACCCCTCCACTTT. Encoded protein: CASSRTQGIDNSPLHF. Looking up the rest from reference TRBV5-1 and TRBJ1-6 gives the full variable domain: KAGVTQTPRYLIKTRGQQVTLSCSPISGHRSVSWYQQTPGQGLQFLFEYFSETQRNKGNFPGRFSGRQFSNSRSEMNVSTLELGDSALYLCASSRTQGIDNSPLHFGNGTRLTVT.

The genes are TRBV20-1 and TRBJ2-1; 12 nucleotides agree with TRBD2. Trimming at V came to 3 bases and at J to 8 bases, leaving 11 bases not matched to a gene. CDR3 length equals 16 residues. Germline loops: CDR1 DFQATT, CDR2 SNEGSKA (reference sequence). CDR3 sequence: CSASDLAGGTTYEQFF. The DNA for the CDR3 is TGCAGTGCTAGTGATCTAGCGGGAGGGACTACATATGAGCAGTTCTTC.

V is TRBV6-5 and J is TRBJ1-6; the D is unclear. Trimming shortened V by 2 bases and J by 7 bases, and 9 bases separated the two germline ends. CDR1 is MNHEY, CDR2 SVGAGI, per germline. This CDR3 has 14 amino acids. The CDR3 reads CASSYVAGNSPLHF. The DNA of the CDR3 is TGTGCCAGCAGTTACGTGGCCGGGAATTCACCCCTCCACTTT.

This chain joins TRBV14 and TRBJ2-1; TRBD1 matches at 8 bases. Trimming cost V 4 bases and J 5 bases; bases outside gene matches: 7. The CDR3 is made up of 15 amino acids. Germline-derived CDR1 and CDR2 are SGHDN and FVKESK. CDR3 sequence reads: CASSLRTGLDNEQFF. The CDR3 nucleotides read TGTGCCAGCAGCCTCCGGACAGGGTTGGACAATGAGCAGTTCTTC.

The chain has TRBV5-1 and TRBJ2-1; TRBD2 matches 7 bases. The CDR3 contains 15 residues. The V gene's germline CDR1 is SGHRS and CDR2 YFSETQ. The junction had 14 bases not matched to a gene; V was cut back by 4 bases and J by 10 bases. CDR3 amino acids: CASSPGGGGRREQFF. CDR3 in DNA: TGCGCCAGCAGCCCCGGTGGCGGGGGACGGAGAGAGCAGTTCTTC. Looking up the rest from reference TRBV5-1 and TRBJ2-1 gives the full variable domain: KAGVTQTPRYLIKTRGQQVTLSCSPISGHRSVSWYQQTPGQGLQFLFEYFSETQRNKGNFPGRFSGRQFSNSRSEMNVSTLELGDSALYLCASSPGGGGRREQFFGPGTRLTVL.

The chain couples TRBV2 to TRBJ2-2; D may be TRBD1 (6 bases). V was pared by 6 bases and J by 0 bases, with 8 bases between. The length of the CDR3 is 14 residues. Germline assignment: CDR1 SNHLY and CDR2 FYNNEI. The CDR3 bases are TGTGCCAGCAGCCGGACAGCGAACACCGGGGAGCTGTTTTTT. As protein: CASSRTANTGELFF.

The chain carries TRBV5-6 and TRBJ2-1; 8 bases agree with TRBD1. The CDR3 runs to 15 residues. Germline assignment: CDR1 SGHDT and CDR2 YYEEEE. The J segment lost 5 bases and the V segment lost 4 bases, leaving 8 bases of the junction unmatched. In DNA form, the CDR3 reads TGTGCCAGCAGCCCTAGGACAGGGTTAGACAATGAGCAGTTCTTC. Amino acid sequence: CASSPRTGLDNEQFF.

The V gene is TRBV29-1, the J gene TRBJ2-3; possibly TRBD2 for D (6 bases). V was shortened by 4 bases and J by 4 bases, with 24 bases between the two germline ends. Germline CDR1 is SQVTM and CDR2 is ANQGSEA. This CDR3 region has 17 residues. The CDR3 region has the DNA TGCAGCGTTGCATCGGCGGAACTAGCCGTTTTCGCAGATACGCAGTATTTT. Its translation is CSVASAELAVFADTQYF.

The chain employs TRBV3-1 (or the pseudogene TRBV3-2) and TRBJ2-1; D may be TRBD2 (5 bases). Germline loops: CDR1 LGHDT, CDR2 YNNKEL (reference sequence). This CDR3 spans 13 amino acids. The V end lost 5 bases, the J end lost 8 bases, and 13 bases lay between the germline ends. The CDR3: CASSYGSLDEQFF. CDR3 nucleotides: TGTGCCAGCAGCTATGGGAGTTTGGATGAGCAGTTCTTC.

This clone was detected only once. The rearrangement joins TRBV6-5 to TRBJ1-2, with 8 bases fitting TRBD1. V dropped 6 bases and J dropped 3; count of bases not matched to a gene: 3. CDR1 is MNHEY, CDR2 SVGAGI, per germline. The CDR3 is 13 residues long. CDR3 coding DNA: TGTGCCAGCAGAATGGGACAGGACTATGGCTACACCTTC. Amino acid sequence: CASRMGQDYGYTF.

This clone turned up a few times. The chain has TRBV6-2 or TRBV6-3 and TRBJ1-6, with TRBD1 matching 10 bases. Trimming took 4 bases from V and 7 from J; bases not matched to a gene: 4. The CDR3 spans 15 residues. Germline-derived CDR1 and CDR2 are MNHEY and SVGEGT. CDR3 in amino acids: CASSFLGQGNSPLHF. CDR3 in DNA: TGTGCCAGCAGTTTTTTGGGACAGGGGAATTCACCCCTCCACTTT.

The chain links TRBV5-4 to TRBJ2-5, with 10 nucleotides matching TRBD1. Germline V gene data show CDR1 as SGHNT and CDR2 as YYREEE (reference sequence). V lost 4 bases and J lost 4; bases outside the gene matches: 4. There are 14 residues in the CDR3. CDR3 DNA sequence: TGTGCCAGCAGCAGACAGGGGGCCGGAGAGACCCAGTACTTC. Its translation is CASSRQGAGETQYF.

CDR3 protein: CASSLARVNTEAFF. The CDR3 region has the DNA TGTGCCAGCAGCTTAGCCAGGGTGAACACTGAAGCTTTCTTT. J is TRBJ1-1 and V is TRBV7-9; D is possibly TRBD1 (5 bases). Germline CDR1 reads SEHNR; CDR2 reads FQNEAQ (reference sequence). The CDR3 has 14 amino acids. Deletions cut 0 bases from V and 0 bases from J, with 5 bases between. The complete variable domain, with remaining parts taken from reference TRBV7-9 and TRBJ1-1, reads DTGVSQNPRHKITKRGQNVTFRCDPISEHNRLYWYRQTLGQGPEFLTYFQNEAQLEKSRLLSDRFSAERPKGSFSTLEIQRTEQGDSAMYLCASSLARVNTEAFFGQGTRLTVV.

This clone has a count of ten or more. The chain recombines TRBV27 with TRBJ2-7; maybe TRBD1 (7 bases). The germline gives CDR1 MNHEY, CDR2 SMNVEV (reference sequence). This CDR3 is built from 15 residues. V dropped 3 bases and J dropped 0 bases, with 12 bases sitting between them. The CDR3 bases are TGTGCCAGCAGTTTCGTCCAGGGGGGCTCCTACGAGCAGTACTTC. Its protein product is CASSFVQGGSYEQYF.

This clone was counted a single time. The rearrangement links TRBV6-6 to TRBJ1-1; D remains ambiguous. The V gene lost 3 bases and the J gene lost 8 bases, with 10 bases spanning the gap. Germline loops: CDR1 MNHNY, CDR2 SVGAGI (reference sequence). The CDR3 runs to 12 residues. The CDR3 loop is CASSYTGREAFF. The DNA of the CDR3 is TGTGCCAGCAGTTATACTGGCAGGGAAGCTTTCTTT.

This sequence joins TRBV2 and TRBJ2-7; possible D gene TRBD2, 5 bases. The CDR3 has 12 residues. The V end lost 4 bases, the J end lost 3 bases, and 7 bases lay between the germline ends. CDR1 and CDR2 (germline): SNHLY, FYNNEI. CDR3 bases: TGTGCCAGCAGTGGAGGGAACTACGAGCAGTACTTC. Translating gives CASSGGNYEQYF.

This chain connects TRBV18 to TRBJ1-4; D might be TRBD1 (6 bases). Germline V lookup: CDR1 KGHSH, CDR2 LQKENI. The germline V and J ends were trimmed by 6 bases and 0 bases, with 23 bases remaining between them. This CDR3 is 19 amino acids long. The CDR3 nucleotides are TGTGCCAGCTCTCTCGAACAGGGTACAATTGGGGCAACTAATGAAAAACTGTTTTTT. Translated, it gives CASSLEQGTIGATNEKLFF.

The V and J genes are TRBV7-2 and TRBJ1-1, with no clear D. The CDR3 is 12 amino acids. Germline V gene data show CDR1 as SGHTA and CDR2 as FQGNSA. Trimming removed 8 bases from V and 1 base from J, with 8 bases in between. The CDR3: CASAIQNTEAFF. The DNA for the CDR3 is TGTGCCAGCGCTATCCAGAACACTGAAGCTTTCTTT. Variable domain in full (rest from reference TRBV7-2 and TRBJ1-1): GAGVSQSPSNKVTEKGKDVELRCDPISGHTALYWYRQSLGQGLEFLIYFQGNSAPDKSGLPSDRFSAERTGGSVSTLTIQRTQQEDSAVYLCASAIQNTEAFFGQGTRLTVV.

The genes are TRBV14 and TRBJ2-7; possibly TRBD2 for D (6 bases). V dropped 0 bases and J dropped 1 base, with 13 bases sitting between them. The V gene's germline CDR1 is SGHDN and CDR2 FVKESK. This CDR3 has 16 residues. In nucleotides, the CDR3 is TGTGCCAGCAGCCAAGAATGGGGCGGGGTATCCTACGAGCAGTACTTC. This encodes CASSQEWGGVSYEQYF.

This clone turned up a few times. The chain combines TRBV7-2 with TRBJ1-1, with 10 nucleotides matching TRBD1. J was trimmed by 8 bases and V by 3 bases; bases with no gene match: 6. CDR1 SGHTA and CDR2 FQGNSA come from the germline V gene. The CDR3 is made up of 14 amino acids. DNA of the CDR3: TGTGCCAGCAGCTTCAACCGGGACAGGGGAGAAGCTTTCTTT. Its translation is CASSFNRDRGEAFF.

This clone was recorded a few times. The chain employs TRBV10-3 and TRBJ1-3; a weak D match, TRBD1 (6 bases). This CDR3 has 14 amino acids. CDR1 is ENHRY, CDR2 SYGVKD, per germline. Trimming cost V 10 bases and J 1 base, with 14 bases left between them. The DNA for the CDR3 is TGTGCCACCAAGGACAGCGGTTCTGGAAACACCATATATTTT. Protein sequence: CATKDSGSGNTIYF.

This clone appeared once. This chain uses TRBV2 with TRBJ2-1; 7 bases fit TRBD1. Trimming at V came to 1 base and at J to 4 bases, leaving 4 bases not matched to a gene. The length of the CDR3 is 15 residues. Germline V CDR1 and CDR2: SNHLY, FYNNEI. CDR3 nucleotides: TGTGCCAGCAGTGAAGATCGACAGGGTTACAATGAGCAGTTCTTC. Protein sequence: CASSEDRQGYNEQFF.

The CDR3 loop is CASSVAPSGRAGDTQYF. The CDR3 DNA is TGTGCCAGCAGCGTAGCGCCTAGCGGGAGGGCGGGTGATACGCAGTATTTT. This chain joins TRBV9 and TRBJ2-3; 12 bases align to TRBD2. The length of the CDR3 is 17 residues. V was clipped by 0 bases and J by 6 bases; unmatched bases: 8. Germline CDR1 reads SGDLS; CDR2 reads YYNGEE.

This chain links TRBV19 with TRBJ1-6, with D unclear. Germline CDR1 is LNHDA and CDR2 is SQIVND (reference sequence). CDR3 length equals 12 residues. Deletions cut 7 bases from V and 8 bases from J, with 9 bases between. CDR3 coding DNA: TGTGCCAGTACCCGGGTGGATTCACCCCTCCACTTT. Amino acid sequence: CASTRVDSPLHF.

This chain connects TRBV18 to TRBJ1-2; D is ambiguous. The CDR3 length is 13 residues. CDR1 and CDR2 from the germline V gene are KGHSH and LQKENI. The germline V and J ends were trimmed by 0 bases and 0 bases, with 2 bases remaining between them. The CDR3 protein is CASSPPSNYGYTF. The CDR3 nucleotides are TGTGCCAGCTCACCACCCTCTAACTATGGCTACACCTTC. Drawing the rest from reference TRBV18 and TRBJ1-2, the complete variable domain is NAGVMQNPRHLVRRRGQEARLRCSPMKGHSHVYWYRQLPEEGLKFMVYLQKENIIDESGMPKERFSAEFPKEGPSILRIQQVVRGDSAAYFCASSPPSNYGYTFGSGTRLTVV.

V and J are TRBV7-2 and TRBJ2-1, with 7 bases matching TRBD2. There are 16 residues in the CDR3. V dropped 1 base and J dropped 4; count of bases not matched to a gene: 7. Germline V gene data show CDR1 as SGHTA and CDR2 as FQGNSA. CDR3 loop: CASSLEAGRRYNEQFF. The CDR3 nucleotides are TGTGCCAGCAGCTTAGAAGCCGGGAGGCGGTACAATGAGCAGTTCTTC.

This clone is a singleton in its sample. The V and J genes are TRBV19 and TRBJ1-5; TRBD1 matches 12 bases. CDR1 LNHDA and CDR2 SQIVND come from the germline V gene (reference sequence). V lost 5 bases, J lost 6 bases, and 2 bases stayed unmatched. The CDR3 has 14 residues. CDR3 DNA: TGTGCCAGTAGTGGGGACAGGGGGCTTCAGCCCCAGCATTTT. It is translated as CASSGDRGLQPQHF.

The V gene is TRBV10-3, the J gene TRBJ2-3; 9 bases fit TRBD2. Looked up from germline, CDR1 is ENHRY and CDR2 is SYGVKD. V was pared by 0 bases and J by 5 bases, with 6 bases of the junction left unmatched. The CDR3 is 16 amino acids. This chain's CDR3 is CAISESSSGRIDTQYF. The CDR3, as DNA: TGTGCCATCAGTGAGTCGAGTAGCGGGAGAATAGATACGCAGTATTTT.

The genes are TRBV2 and TRBJ1-2; TRBD1 might be the D (5 bases). The CDR3 contains 13 residues. The germline V gene encodes CDR1 SNHLY and CDR2 FYNNEI. Between the trimmed V and J ends, which lost 8 bases and 7 bases, there was a span of 17 bases. This chain's CDR3 is CASLGQTRGGYTF. The CDR3 DNA is TGTGCCAGCCTCGGACAAACTCGTGGTGGCTACACCTTC.